The sequence of this T cell receptor beta chain was determined in a study of blood T cell repertoires in COVID-19. In the study overall: T cells, B-cell-depleted T cells, or PBMCs provided the cDNA or gDNA that served as material.

In the original processing: Estimation of nucleated cell counts relied on the amplification of reference gene primers. Repertoires were generated with immunoSEQ multiplex PCR, while TCRdb's copy carries only in-frame clones and drops some. That table gives V, J and clone size, and the DNA gave D and trimming. The sample lists tens of thousands of clones; around 91% were seen once. Trimming took off 2 bases at V and 4 bases at J, with 11 bases between the two ends. Germline V gene sequence: CDR1 KGHSH, CDR2 LQKENI. CDR3 size: 15 residues. This clone has just one count. It was during active infection that Seattle patients were enrolled and then longitudinally followed.

The rearrangement links TRBV18 to TRBJ2-2; D is possibly TRBD2 (6 bases). This TCR was sampled from a man between 45 and 60 years old with COVID-19, enrolled during active disease. Sequenced input: peripheral blood. This chain's CDR3 is CASSPGGIFTGELFF. The CDR3 DNA follows: TGTGCCAGCTCACCAGGCGGGATCTTCACCGGGGAGCTGTTTTTT.